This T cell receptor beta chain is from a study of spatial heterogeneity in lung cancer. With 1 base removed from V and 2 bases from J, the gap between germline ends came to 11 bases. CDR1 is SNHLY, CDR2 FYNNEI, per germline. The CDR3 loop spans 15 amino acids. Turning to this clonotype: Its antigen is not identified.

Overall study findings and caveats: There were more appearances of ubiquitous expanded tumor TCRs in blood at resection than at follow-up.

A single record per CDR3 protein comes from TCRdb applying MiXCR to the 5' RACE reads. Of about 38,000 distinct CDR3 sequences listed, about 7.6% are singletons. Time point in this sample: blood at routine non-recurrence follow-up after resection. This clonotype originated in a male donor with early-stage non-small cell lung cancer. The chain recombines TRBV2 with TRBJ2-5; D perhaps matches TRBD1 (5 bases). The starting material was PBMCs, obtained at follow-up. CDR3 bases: TGTGCCAGCAGTGAAGATGGGGCTAGGCAAGAGACCCAGTACTTC. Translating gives CASSEDGARQETQYF.